The count of the clone carrying this TCR beta chain is one. Antigen specificity is unknown. A quantity of about 0.5 to 1 ug RNA underwent reverse transcription using random hexamers. The immunoSEQ assay covered 54 Vbeta and 13 Jbeta segments for CDR3. One entry per CDR3 protein results from TCRdb running MiXCR on the immunoSEQ multiplex PCR reads. This sample carries tens of thousands of distinct CDR3 sequences, 93% of them seen once, and the ten largest clones take approximately 0.49%. The data stem from a study of CD8 T cells in Susac syndrome. Overall study findings and caveats: It was acknowledged in the study that its TCR sequencing and HLA analysis involved a relatively small number of individuals.

Germline-derived CDR1 and CDR2 are SEHNR and FQNEAQ (reference sequence). The CDR3 sequence is 14 residues long. Trimming removed 4 bases from V and 4 bases from J, with 13 bases in between. While CD8+ and CD4+ T cells were isolated negatively, TEMRA cells were enriched by FACS. This chain links TRBV7-9 with TRBJ1-1; D uncertain. This sequence originates from a human donor with multiple sclerosis. Sequenced input: CD8+ T cells from PBMCs. DNA of the CDR3: TGTGCCAGCAGCTCCCCAGGAAGTGGCACTGAAGCTTTCTTT. It specifies CASSSPGSGTEAFF.